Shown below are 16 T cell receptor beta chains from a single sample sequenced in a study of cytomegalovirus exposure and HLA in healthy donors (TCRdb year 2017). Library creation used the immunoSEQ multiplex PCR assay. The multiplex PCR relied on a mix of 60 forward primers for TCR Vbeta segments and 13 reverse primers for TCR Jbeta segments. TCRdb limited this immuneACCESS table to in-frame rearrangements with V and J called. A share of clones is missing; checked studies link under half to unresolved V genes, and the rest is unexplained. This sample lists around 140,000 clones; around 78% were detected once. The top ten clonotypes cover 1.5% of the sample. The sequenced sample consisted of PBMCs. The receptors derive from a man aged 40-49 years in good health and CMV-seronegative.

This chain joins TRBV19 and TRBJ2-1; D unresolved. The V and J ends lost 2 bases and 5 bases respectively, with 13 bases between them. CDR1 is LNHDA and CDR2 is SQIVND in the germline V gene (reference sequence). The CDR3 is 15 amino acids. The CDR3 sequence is CASSIILGRDNEQFF. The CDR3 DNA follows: TGTGCCAGTAGTATAATCCTGGGCAGAGACAATGAGCAGTTCTTC.

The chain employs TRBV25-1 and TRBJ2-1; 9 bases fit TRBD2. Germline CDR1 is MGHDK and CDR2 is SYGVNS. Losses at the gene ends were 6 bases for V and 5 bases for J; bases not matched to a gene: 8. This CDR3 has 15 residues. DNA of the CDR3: TGTGCCAGCAGAATAGCGGGAGCAATCGACAATGAGCAGTTCTTC. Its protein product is CASRIAGAIDNEQFF.

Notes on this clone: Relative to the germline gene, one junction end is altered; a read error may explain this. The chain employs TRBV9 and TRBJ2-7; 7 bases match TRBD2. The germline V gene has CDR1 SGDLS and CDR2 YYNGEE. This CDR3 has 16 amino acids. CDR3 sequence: CAGSVDGLAVTYEQYF. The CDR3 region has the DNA TGTGCCGGCAGCGTAGACGGGCTAGCGGTAACCTACGAGCAGTACTTC.

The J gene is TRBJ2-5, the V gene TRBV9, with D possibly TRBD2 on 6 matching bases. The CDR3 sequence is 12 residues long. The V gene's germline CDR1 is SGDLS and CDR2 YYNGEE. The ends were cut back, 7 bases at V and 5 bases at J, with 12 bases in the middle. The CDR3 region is CASGTLEETQYF. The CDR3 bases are TGTGCCAGCGGGACTTTGGAGGAGACCCAGTACTTC.

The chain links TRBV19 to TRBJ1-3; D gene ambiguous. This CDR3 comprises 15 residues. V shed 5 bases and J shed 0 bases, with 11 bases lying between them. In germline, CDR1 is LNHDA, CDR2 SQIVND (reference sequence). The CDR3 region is CASSPRRPSGNTIYF. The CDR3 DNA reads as TGTGCCAGTAGTCCACGCAGGCCCTCTGGAAACACCATATATTTT.

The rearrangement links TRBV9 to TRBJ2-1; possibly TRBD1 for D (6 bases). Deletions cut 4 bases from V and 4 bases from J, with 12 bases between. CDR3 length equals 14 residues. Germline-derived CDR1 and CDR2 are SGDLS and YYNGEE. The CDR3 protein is CASSPTGLYNEQFF. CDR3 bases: TGTGCCAGCAGCCCGACAGGTCTGTACAATGAGCAGTTCTTC.

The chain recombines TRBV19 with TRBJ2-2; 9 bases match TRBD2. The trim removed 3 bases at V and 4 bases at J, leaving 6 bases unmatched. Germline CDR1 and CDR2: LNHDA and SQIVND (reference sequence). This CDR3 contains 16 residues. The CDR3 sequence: CASSIWTSDGTGELFF. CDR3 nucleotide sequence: TGTGCCAGTAGTATTTGGACTAGCGACGGCACCGGGGAGCTGTTTTTT. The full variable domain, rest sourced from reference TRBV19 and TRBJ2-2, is DGGITQSPKYLFRKEGQNVTLSCEQNLNHDAMYWYRQDPGQGLRLIYYSQIVNDFQKGDIAEGYSVSREKKESFPLTVTSAQKNPTAFYLCASSIWTSDGTGELFFGEGSRLTVL.

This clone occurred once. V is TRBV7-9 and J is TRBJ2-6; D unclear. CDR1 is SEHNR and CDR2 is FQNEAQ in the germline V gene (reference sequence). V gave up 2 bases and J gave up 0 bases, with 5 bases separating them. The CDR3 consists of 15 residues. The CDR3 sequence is CASSLSGSGANVLTF. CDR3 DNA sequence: TGTGCCAGCAGCTTATCAGGCTCTGGGGCCAACGTCCTGACTTTC. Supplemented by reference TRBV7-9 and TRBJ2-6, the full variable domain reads DTGVSQNPRHKITKRGQNVTFRCDPISEHNRLYWYRQTLGQGPEFLTYFQNEAQLEKSRLLSDRFSAERPKGSFSTLEIQRTEQGDSAMYLCASSLSGSGANVLTFGAGSRLTVL.

CDR3 nucleotide sequence: TGCGCCAGCAGCAGCTCGCGGGGGGCGGGTAGTGAGCAGTTCTTC. Its protein product is CASSSSRGAGSEQFF. This sequence joins TRBV5-1 and TRBJ2-1; the match to TRBD2 covers 8 bases. V shed 4 bases, J shed 9 bases, and the junction held 12 bases outside the gene matches. The CDR3 loop spans 15 amino acids. In germline, CDR1 is SGHRS, CDR2 YFSETQ.

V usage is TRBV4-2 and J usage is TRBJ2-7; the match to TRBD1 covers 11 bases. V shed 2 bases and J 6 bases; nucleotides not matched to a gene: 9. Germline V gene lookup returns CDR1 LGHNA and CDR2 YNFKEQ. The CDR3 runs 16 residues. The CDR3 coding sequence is TGTGCCAGCAGCCAAATTCCCTGGACAGGGGGCTTCGAGCAGTACTTC. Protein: CASSQIPWTGGFEQYF.

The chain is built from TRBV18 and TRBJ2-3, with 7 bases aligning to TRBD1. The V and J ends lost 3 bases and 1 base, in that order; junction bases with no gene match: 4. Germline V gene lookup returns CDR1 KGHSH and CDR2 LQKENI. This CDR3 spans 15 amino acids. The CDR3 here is CASSPTGVRTDTQYF. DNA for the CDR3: TGTGCCAGCTCACCTACAGGGGTGCGCACAGATACGCAGTATTTT.

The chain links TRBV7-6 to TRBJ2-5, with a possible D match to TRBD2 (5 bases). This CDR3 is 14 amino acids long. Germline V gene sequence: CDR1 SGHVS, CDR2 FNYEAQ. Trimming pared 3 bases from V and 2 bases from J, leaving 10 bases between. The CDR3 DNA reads TGTGCCAGCAGCTTGCGGGCCAGACAAGAGACCCAGTACTTC. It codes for CASSLRARQETQYF. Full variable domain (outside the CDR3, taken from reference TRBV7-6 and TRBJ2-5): GAGVSQSPRYKVTKRGQDVALRCDPISGHVSLYWYRQALGQGPEFLTYFNYEAQQDKSGLPNDRFSAERPEGSISTLTIQRTEQRDSAMYRCASSLRARQETQYFGPGTRLLVL.

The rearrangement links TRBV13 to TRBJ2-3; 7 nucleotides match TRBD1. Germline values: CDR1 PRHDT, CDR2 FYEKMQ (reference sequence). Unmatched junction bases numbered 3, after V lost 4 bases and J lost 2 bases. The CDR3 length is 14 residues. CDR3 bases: TGTGCCAGCAGCTCGGGACAGTTCACAGATACGCAGTATTTT. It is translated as CASSSGQFTDTQYF. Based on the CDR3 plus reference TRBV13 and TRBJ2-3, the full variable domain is AAGVIQSPRHLIKEKRETATLKCYPIPRHDTVYWYQQGPGQDPQFLISFYEKMQSDKGSIPDRFSAQQFSDYHSELNMSSLELGDSALYFCASSSGQFTDTQYFGPGTRLTVL.

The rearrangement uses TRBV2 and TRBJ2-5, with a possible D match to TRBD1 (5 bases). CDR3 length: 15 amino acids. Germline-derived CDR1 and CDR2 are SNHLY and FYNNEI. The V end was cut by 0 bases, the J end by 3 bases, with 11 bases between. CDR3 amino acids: CASSEALQVKETQYF. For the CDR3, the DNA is TGTGCCAGCAGTGAAGCGCTACAGGTTAAAGAGACCCAGTACTTC. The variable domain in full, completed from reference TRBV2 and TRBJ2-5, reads EPEVTQTPSHQVTQMGQEVILRCVPISNHLYFYWYRQILGQKVEFLVSFYNNEISEKSEIFDDQFSVERPDGSNFTLKIRSTKLEDSAMYFCASSEALQVKETQYFGPGTRLLVL.

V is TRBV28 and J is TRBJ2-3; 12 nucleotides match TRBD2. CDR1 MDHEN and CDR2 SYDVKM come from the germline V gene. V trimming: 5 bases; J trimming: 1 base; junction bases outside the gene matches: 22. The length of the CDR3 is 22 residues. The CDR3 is CASSKWEGSSGGALGGTDTQYF. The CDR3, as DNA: TGTGCCAGCAGTAAATGGGAAGGGTCTAGCGGGGGGGCGTTGGGTGGCACAGATACGCAGTATTTT.

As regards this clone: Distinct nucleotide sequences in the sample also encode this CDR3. The DNA of the CDR3 is TGCGCCAGTAGGGGGACAGGGGGCTACGAGCAGTACTTC. Protein: CASRGTGGYEQYF. The V call is TRBV4-1, the J call TRBJ2-7; TRBD1 agrees at 11 bases. The CDR3 length is 13 residues. Germline lookup yields CDR1 MGHRA and CDR2 YSYEKL. V gave up 9 bases and J gave up 3 bases; unmatched junction bases: 4.